The entry below gives a single T cell receptor beta chain sequence along with its context. The sample is drawn from a study of blood T cell repertoires in COVID-19. The protocol was immunoSEQ multiplex PCR, while the TCRdb copy is restricted to in-frame clones and leaves out a portion. In the table there are roughly 200,000 clones, roughly 87% of which are singletons. The TCR comes from a woman aged 40 to 49 with acute COVID-19. Sequencing used PBMCs or T cells enriched from blood (not recorded which).

In nucleotides, the CDR3 is TGTGCCAGCAGCTTGACAGGGTCGGGTGAGCAGTACTTC. Protein: CASSLTGSGEQYF. The rearrangement uses TRBV5-4 and TRBJ2-7; D may be TRBD1 (6 bases). This CDR3 comprises 13 residues. V was clipped by 1 base and J by 7 bases, with 12 bases between them. The germline V gene has CDR1 SGHNT and CDR2 YYREEE (reference sequence).